These 24 T cell receptor beta chains were sequenced from one sample in a study of identical twins. TCRdb processed the 5' RACE reads anew with MiXCR; each CDR3 protein has one entry. This table holds 300,000 to 400,000 distinct CDR3 sequences, approximately 13% found once. The data also belong to a second study, concerning yellow fever vaccine responses in identical twins.

The sequenced material came from CD8+ T cells sorted from blood. These receptor sequences come from a woman aged 18-29 years in good health.

This clonotype was seen more than once but under ten times. This chain uses TRBV24-1 with TRBJ2-7, with 7 nucleotides matching TRBD2. V shed 9 bases and J 7 bases; nucleotides not matched to a gene: 11. The germline CDR1 and CDR2 sequences are KGHDR and SFDVKD. The CDR3 spans 13 residues. The CDR3 nucleotides read TGTGCCACCCAGGTGGCGGGAGATCGAGAGCAGTACTTC. Protein product: CATQVAGDREQYF.

Ten or more counts support this clonotype. The J gene is TRBJ2-5, the V gene TRBV28, with D possibly matching TRBD2 (7 bases). Germline-derived CDR1 and CDR2 are MDHEN and SYDVKM. CDR3 length: 15 residues. Trimming removed 6 bases at V and 6 bases at J, with 20 bases between. CDR3 residues: CASSPVGGPRQTQYF. The CDR3 DNA reads as TGTGCCAGCAGCCCTGTGGGGGGGCCTCGCCAGACCCAGTACTTC. Full variable domain (missing parts from reference TRBV28 and TRBJ2-5): DVKVTQSSRYLVKRTGEKVFLECVQDMDHENMFWYRQDPGLGLRLIYFSYDVKMKEKGDIPEGYSVSREKKERFSLILESASTNQTSMYLCASSPVGGPRQTQYFGPGTRLLVL.

In nucleotides, the CDR3 is TGTGCCAGCAGTACGGGAGGTGCCACCGGGGAGCTGTTTTTT. It codes for CASSTGGATGELFF. The chain couples TRBV7-9 to TRBJ2-2; 7 bases match TRBD2. Per germline, CDR1 SEHNR and CDR2 FQNEAQ (reference sequence). This CDR3 has 14 residues. The ends lost 6 bases at V and 4 bases at J; junction bases unmatched: 5. Combining the CDR3 with reference TRBV7-9 and TRBJ2-2 gives the whole variable domain DTGVSQNPRHKITKRGQNVTFRCDPISEHNRLYWYRQTLGQGPEFLTYFQNEAQLEKSRLLSDRFSAERPKGSFSTLEIQRTEQGDSAMYLCASSTGGATGELFFGEGSRLTVL.

This clonotype was counted a few times. V is TRBV5-1 and J is TRBJ2-7; D is undetermined. Trimming removed 8 bases from V and 6 bases from J, with 3 bases in between. This CDR3 comprises 8 residues. CDR1 SGHRS and CDR2 YFSETQ come from the germline V gene. The DNA for the CDR3 is TGCGCCAGTGGCGAGCAGTACTTC. Its translation: CASGEQYF.

This clonotype was detected a few times. The chain couples TRBV6-5 to TRBJ2-2, with D tentatively TRBD2 (6 bases). The CDR3 spans 16 residues. Germline V gene sequence: CDR1 MNHEY, CDR2 SVGAGI. Trimming shortened V by 1 base and J by 3 bases, and 12 bases separated the two germline ends. CDR3 in amino acids: CASSYLDAGYTGELFF. CDR3 in DNA: TGTGCCAGCAGTTACTTGGATGCGGGGTACACCGGGGAGCTGTTTTTT.

This clonotype was seen a few times. This chain links TRBV7-9 with TRBJ1-2, with D uncertain. The CDR3 consists of 13 residues. Trimming removed 1 base at V and 3 bases at J, with 6 bases between. Germline V lookup: CDR1 SEHNR, CDR2 FQNEAQ (reference sequence). The CDR3 protein is CASSLVGYYGYTF. The DNA for the CDR3 is TGTGCCAGCAGCTTAGTAGGCTACTATGGCTACACCTTC.

This clonotype was seen a few times. V gene TRBV10-2 combines with J gene TRBJ1-1; D perhaps matches TRBD1 (5 bases). CDR3 length: 15 amino acids. Germline V gives CDR1 WSHSY, CDR2 SAAADI. The V gene lost 6 bases and the J gene lost 0 bases, with 14 bases spanning the gap. CDR3 DNA: TGCGCCAGCAGCATCGCCCGGGACCTGAACACTGAAGCTTTCTTT. Protein: CASSIARDLNTEAFF.

This clonotype was seen ten or more times. This chain uses TRBV4-2 with TRBJ2-7; D gene unclear. CDR1 and CDR2 (germline): LGHNA, YNFKEQ. Trimming left V 0 bases short and J 3 bases short, with 12 bases between. The CDR3 extends over 15 amino acids. The CDR3 reads CASSQDWPGNYEQYV. The CDR3 DNA reads as TGTGCCAGCAGCCAAGATTGGCCCGGTAACTACGAGCAGTACGTC.

V is TRBV7-8 and J is TRBJ1-2; the D is unclear. The CDR3 is 15 residues long. Trimming removed 1 base from V and 3 bases from J, with 12 bases in between. CDR1 is SGHVS and CDR2 is FQNEAQ in the germline V gene. In nucleotides, the CDR3 is TGTGCCAGCAGCTTAGTCCGGGGAGCCGACTATGGCTACACCTTC. Protein: CASSLVRGADYGYTF.

Many counts were recorded for this clonotype. The V gene is TRBV6-1, the J gene TRBJ1-1; 8 positions match TRBD1. The CDR3 length is 14 residues. Germline lookup yields CDR1 MNHNS and CDR2 SASEGT. Losses at the gene ends were 6 bases for V and 2 bases for J; bases not matched to a gene: 5. CDR3 region: CASRLGQGNTEAFF. The DNA for the CDR3 is TGTGCCAGCAGACTAGGACAGGGCAACACTGAAGCTTTCTTT.

This clonotype was recorded once. Since a much larger clone is just one base distant, this may be a read error. The CDR3 DNA follows: TGTGCCAGCTGCTTAGAAGGCGGGACAGGGGTCTACGAGCAGTACGTC. Amino acid sequence: CASCLEGGTGVYEQYV. The rearrangement uses TRBV7-8 and TRBJ2-7; TRBD1 matches 10 bases. Germline V gene sequence: CDR1 SGHVS, CDR2 FQNEAQ. CDR3 size: 16 residues.

This chain connects TRBV2 to TRBJ1-2, with 10 bases that match TRBD1. This CDR3 comprises 13 residues. Germline loops: CDR1 SNHLY, CDR2 FYNNEI. J lost 8 bases, V lost 8 bases, and 8 bases had no gene match. This chain's CDR3 is CASLPRTGGGYTF. CDR3 in DNA: TGTGCCAGCCTCCCAAGGACAGGGGGAGGCTACACCTTC.

V usage is TRBV6-1 and J usage is TRBJ2-1; tentative D call: TRBD1 (6 bases). From germline, CDR1 is MNHNS and CDR2 SASEGT. V was trimmed by 2 bases and J by 12 bases, leaving 11 bases between them. The CDR3 length is 12 residues. The DNA of the CDR3 is TGTGCCAGCAGTGAATTGGGCAGGGGGCAGTTCTTC. This sequence encodes CASSELGRGQFF.

This sequence joins TRBV10-2 and TRBJ1-2, with 7 bases matching TRBD1. Germline V gene sequence: CDR1 WSHSY, CDR2 SAAADI. CDR3 size: 13 residues. Unmatched junction bases numbered 8, after V lost 7 bases and J lost 6 bases. The CDR3 nucleotides read TGCGCCAGCATGGAGGGGGCGATGGATGGCTACACCTTC. Translated: CASMEGAMDGYTF.

The J gene is TRBJ1-6, the V gene TRBV7-8; D gene unclear. The CDR3 sequence is 16 residues long. Looked up from germline, CDR1 is SGHVS and CDR2 is FQNEAQ. Trimming removed 3 bases at V and 8 bases at J, with 17 bases between. The CDR3 DNA reads as TGTGCCAGCAGCTTCGGACGCTTCCTTGGGGATTCACCCCTCCACTTT. It specifies CASSFGRFLGDSPLHF.

The chain couples TRBV11-2 to TRBJ1-4; D is uncertain. CDR3 length equals 14 residues. CDR1 and CDR2 (germline): SGHAT, FQNNGV. Trimming stripped 7 bases from V and 1 base from J, with 10 bases between. The CDR3 sequence: CASTRAVTNEKLFF. CDR3 DNA: TGTGCCAGCACTCGGGCGGTAACTAATGAAAAACTGTTTTTT.

The table lists this clonotype with a few counts. The V and J genes are TRBV6-1 and TRBJ1-2, with D perhaps TRBD1 (5 bases). The CDR3 loop spans 13 amino acids. Germline CDR1 reads MNHNS; CDR2 reads SASEGT. The V gene lost 7 bases and the J gene lost 8 bases, with 17 bases spanning the gap. CDR3 sequence reads: CASTIGARTGYTF. The CDR3 DNA is TGTGCCAGCACCATAGGGGCAAGGACAGGCTACACCTTC.

The CDR3 nucleotides read TGTGCCAGCAGTTTATGGGGACAAGGCTCTCAGCCCCAGCATTTT. Protein product: CASSLWGQGSQPQHF. The chain joins TRBV28 to TRBJ1-5, with D possibly TRBD1 on 6 matching bases. CDR1 is MDHEN, CDR2 SYDVKM, per germline. V was trimmed by 0 bases and J by 6 bases, leaving 12 bases between them. The CDR3 consists of 15 residues.

V is TRBV12-3 or TRBV12-4 and J is TRBJ2-7; weak D call: TRBD2 (6 bases). There are 13 residues in the CDR3. V was trimmed by 6 bases and J by 5 bases, leaving 14 bases between them. The CDR3 is CASSPGGFDEQYF. The DNA of the CDR3 is TGTGCCAGCAGCCCCGGAGGGTTCGACGAGCAGTACTTC.

This clonotype showed up many times. The CDR3 is CASSFIPGQNTYNEQFF. The CDR3 DNA is TGTGCCAGCAGTTTTATCCCCGGACAGAATACCTACAATGAGCAGTTCTTC. This chain uses TRBV12-3 or TRBV12-4 with TRBJ2-1, with D possibly TRBD1 on 6 matching bases. The V end lost 3 bases, the J end lost 2 bases, and 17 bases lay between the germline ends. The CDR3 consists of 17 residues.

Worth noting for this clonotype: This may be a read error: a much more frequent sequence differs by one nucleotide. This chain uses TRBV5-1 with TRBJ2-3, with 11 bases that match TRBD2. Germline assignment: CDR1 SGHRS and CDR2 YFSETQ. V dropped 4 bases and J dropped 5; count of bases not matched to a gene: 15. The CDR3 has 18 amino acids. CDR3 DNA: TGCGCCAGCAGCCCCTGGTCTAGCGGGGGGACGGAAGAAGATACGCAGTATTTT. Protein product: CASSPWSSGGTEEDTQYF.

V is TRBV7-3 and J is TRBJ2-2; TRBD1 matches 11 bases. The CDR3 runs to 19 residues. V shed 5 bases and J 3 bases; nucleotides not matched to a gene: 14. Germline assignment: CDR1 SGHTA and CDR2 FQGTGA. The CDR3 bases are TGTGCCAGCAGCCCCGGGACAGGGGGAGCCACCTTGGACACCGGGGAGCTGTTTTTT. Translated: CASSPGTGGATLDTGELFF.

This clonotype was observed a few times. The chain couples TRBV2 to TRBJ2-6; D gene uncertain. V shed 8 bases and J shed 2 bases, with 10 bases lying between them. From germline, CDR1 is SNHLY and CDR2 FYNNEI. The CDR3 has 14 residues. CDR3 in amino acids: CASFWGTGANVLTF. The DNA of the CDR3 is TGTGCCAGCTTCTGGGGTACTGGGGCCAACGTCCTGACTTTC.

This clonotype was seen a handful of times. The chain links TRBV7-2 to TRBJ2-5, with a weak D call TRBD2 (5 bases). V lost 1 base and J 4 bases, leaving 13 bases between the germline ends. The CDR3 contains 15 residues. Germline CDR1 is SGHTA and CDR2 is FQGNSA. CDR3 bases: TGTGCCAGCAGCTTAGTGGTTCAGGCGGGAGAGACCCAGTACTTC. Translation gives CASSLVVQAGETQYF.